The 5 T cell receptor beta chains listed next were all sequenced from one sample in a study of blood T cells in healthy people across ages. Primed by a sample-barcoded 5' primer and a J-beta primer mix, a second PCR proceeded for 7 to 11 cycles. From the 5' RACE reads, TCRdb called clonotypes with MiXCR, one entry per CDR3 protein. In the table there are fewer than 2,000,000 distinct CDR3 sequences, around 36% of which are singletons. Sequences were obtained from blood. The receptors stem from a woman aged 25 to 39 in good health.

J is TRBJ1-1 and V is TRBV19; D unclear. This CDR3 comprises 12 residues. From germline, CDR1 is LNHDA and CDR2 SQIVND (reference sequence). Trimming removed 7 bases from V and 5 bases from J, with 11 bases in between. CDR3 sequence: CASNLPGTEAFF. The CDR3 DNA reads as TGTGCCAGTAATCTCCCGGGGACTGAAGCTTTCTTT. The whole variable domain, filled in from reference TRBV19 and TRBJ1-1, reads DGGITQSPKYLFRKEGQNVTLSCEQNLNHDAMYWYRQDPGQGLRLIYYSQIVNDFQKGDIAEGYSVSREKKESFPLTVTSAQKNPTAFYLCASNLPGTEAFFGQGTRLTVV.

The CDR3 nucleotides are TGTGCCAGCAGCGTAGACCACACAACCTACGAGCAGTACTTC. Translation gives CASSVDHTTYEQYF. The chain uses TRBV9 and TRBJ2-7; D is uncertain. This CDR3 is built from 14 residues. Germline values: CDR1 SGDLS, CDR2 YYNGEE. V was trimmed by 0 bases and J by 2 bases, leaving 9 bases between them. Full variable domain (rest looked up from reference TRBV9 and TRBJ2-7): DSGVTQTPKHLITATGQRVTLRCSPRSGDLSVYWYQQSLDQGLQFLIQYYNGEERAKGNILERFSAQQFPDLHSELNLSSLELGDSALYFCASSVDHTTYEQYFGPGTRLTVT.

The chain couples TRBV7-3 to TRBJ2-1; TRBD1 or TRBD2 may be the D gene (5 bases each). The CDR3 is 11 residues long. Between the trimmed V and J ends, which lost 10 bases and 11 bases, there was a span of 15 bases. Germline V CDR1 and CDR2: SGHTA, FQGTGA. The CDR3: CATRTPGQQFF. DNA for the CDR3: TGTGCCACCAGAACCCCGGGGCAGCAGTTCTTC.

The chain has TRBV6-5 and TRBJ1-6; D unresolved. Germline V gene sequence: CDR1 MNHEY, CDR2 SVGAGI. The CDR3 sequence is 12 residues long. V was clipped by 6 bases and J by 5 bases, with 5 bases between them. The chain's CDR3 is CASRANNSPLHF. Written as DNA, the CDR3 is TGTGCCAGCAGGGCTAATAATTCACCCCTCCACTTT.

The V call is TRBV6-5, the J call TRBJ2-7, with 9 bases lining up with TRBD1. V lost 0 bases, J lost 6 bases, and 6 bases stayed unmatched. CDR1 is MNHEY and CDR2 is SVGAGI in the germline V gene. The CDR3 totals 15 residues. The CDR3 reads CASSYSGQGLTEQYF. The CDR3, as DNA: TGTGCCAGCAGTTACTCGGGACAGGGTCTTACCGAGCAGTACTTC.